The T cell receptor (beta chain) described here comes from a study of blood T cell repertoires in COVID-19. About this clone: Other DNA sequences from this sample encode an identical CDR3 as well.

The CDR3 is made up of 14 amino acids. The V end was cut by 0 bases, the J end by 3 bases, with 6 bases between. Germline V gene data show CDR1 as SGDLS and CDR2 as YYNGEE. The assay was immunoSEQ multiplex PCR, and TCRdb's table has in-frame clones only and misses some. The repertoire holds roughly 360,000 clones, with 88% as singletons. The clonotype originates from a woman in her twenties or thirties with acute COVID-19. The J gene is TRBJ1-4, the V gene TRBV9, with D maybe TRBD1 (5 bases). Sequencing was done on a sample of PBMCs or T cells enriched from blood (not recorded which). The CDR3 region is CASSVGGANEKLFF. The CDR3 DNA follows: TGTGCCAGCAGCGTAGGGGGGGCTAATGAAAAACTGTTTTTT.